The source of this T cell receptor beta chain is a study of blood T cell repertoires in COVID-19. Study-wide background: Samples of COVID-19 (acute and convalescent) were obtained from the United States, Italy and Spain. The cDNA or gDNA used as material had been derived from T cells, B-cell-depleted T cells, or PBMCs.

J was trimmed by 2 bases and V by 1 base; bases with no gene match: 2. CDR1 is LGHNA, CDR2 YSLEER, per germline. The length of the CDR3 is 17 residues. Study processing details: Cell counts per sample came from amplifying reference gene primers. Clones were sequenced by immunoSEQ multiplex PCR, and TCRdb holds only the in-frame ones, with some missing. V, J and clone size are those of that table, while D and trimming were read from the DNA. The sample shows some 260,000 clones, about 90% of them seen only once. This receptor was identified in a man older than 75 with acute or convalescent COVID-19. The chain joins TRBV4-3 to TRBJ2-5, with 15 bases lining up with TRBD2. The specimen was peripheral blood. The CDR3 loop reads CASSQGTSGGVQETQYF. The CDR3 nucleotides are TGCGCCAGCAGCCAAGGGACTAGCGGGGGGGTTCAAGAGACCCAGTACTTC.